This T cell receptor beta chain was retrieved from a study of blood T cell repertoires in COVID-19. Study in general: Sample material is recorded as cDNA or gDNA derived from T cells, B-cell-depleted T cells, or PBMCs.

This clone occurred once. Using immunoSEQ multiplex PCR, the repertoire was profiled, and TCRdb retains in-frame clones only, with some absent. The sample records under 200,000 clones, over 80% being singletons. The CDR3 totals 16 residues. Trimming removed 4 bases from V and 6 bases from J; junction bases left unmatched: 14. Germline CDR1 MNHEY, CDR2 SMNVEV (reference sequence). The source material was peripheral blood. The genes are TRBV27 and TRBJ2-7, with TRBD1 identical over 8 bases. The receptor's source is a woman at least 80 years old with active or convalescent COVID-19. CDR3 amino acids: CASSSILLGQGGEQYF. The CDR3 bases are TGTGCCAGCAGTTCTATCCTTTTAGGACAGGGCGGCGAGCAGTACTTC.